This T cell receptor beta chain was retrieved from a study of blood T cell repertoires in COVID-19. Clones were read by immunoSEQ multiplex PCR, and TCRdb kept only the in-frame ones, dropping some. This sample yields approximately 200,000 clones, of which about 85% are seen a single time; approximately 18% belongs to the top ten. Trimming cost V 5 bases and J 2 bases, with 6 bases left between them. Germline values: CDR1 MGHDK, CDR2 SYGVNS. This CDR3 spans 12 amino acids. V and J are TRBV25-1 and TRBJ1-1; D is uncertain. The sequence was obtained from a man between 35 and 55 years old who had recovered from COVID-19. Sequenced: PBMCs or T cells enriched from blood (not recorded which). CDR3 protein: CASSPTNTEAFF. CDR3 in DNA: TGTGCCAGCAGTCCTACCAACACTGAAGCTTTCTTT. The variable domain in full, with the rest retrieved from reference TRBV25-1 and TRBJ1-1, is EADIYQTPRYLVIGTGKKITLECSQTMGHDKMYWYQQDPGMELHLIHYSYGVNSTEKGDLSSESTVSRIRTEHFPLTLESARPSHTSQYLCASSPTNTEAFFGQGTRLTVV.